The T cell receptor (beta chain) described here comes from a study of T cell repertoires in cytomegalovirus infection (dated by TCRdb to the late 2010s). Background for the entire study: The peptide stimulations were aimed at well-studied HLA-B-restricted epitopes as well as recently identified HLA-C-restricted CMV epitopes, whose presentation resists viral immunomodulation. The HLA type of each donor mattered for the analysis, because public TCR beta signatures pointed to carriage of CMV infection along with the matching HLA type. Points the paper makes about the study in general: The ex vivo response was dominated by HLA-C-restricted CMV-specific TCR beta clonotypes, which also provided the single most frequent clonotype in two of eight donors. In both this cohort and an independent roughly 400-donor cohort, the cumulative frequency of public TCR beta family members distinguished carriers of CMV infection plus the relevant HLA type.

Compared with germline, V lacks 7 bases and J lacks 4 bases; bases without a gene match: 4. The CDR3 runs 13 residues from the cysteine to the phenylalanine. The sequence is cut down to CDR3 DNA, 39 bases in frame from base 1. Taken from the germline V gene (reference sequence), the CDR1 and CDR2 loops are MNHEY and SMNVEV. The sequencer was an Illumina HiSeq 1500. The public reads were reanalyzed by TCRdb: fastp trimming at Q25, MiXCR alignment, in-frame beta chains only. Identical CDR3 protein sequences are pooled into one entry, listed with their most common genes and DNA. The sample includes under 95,000 distinct CDR3 sequences, with about 44% observed a single time. In total, the top ten clones hold over 90% of the sample. The sample's treatment or condition label is to be understood as: in vitro stimulation with specific CMV peptide epitopes to enrich CMV-specific T cells. In the case of this clonotype: Its binding antigen is unknown. Within one base of it there is no much larger clone, and no base qualities were kept.

Recombination connected TRBV27 to TRBJ1-5, with 7 middle bases fitting TRBD1. The source material was CD8+ T cells from cultured PBMCs, sampled from culture after CMV antigen stimulation. This receptor was obtained from a human donor in good health (CMV status not recorded). Some clones in this sample may be carry-over from other donors' samples. This receptor has the CDR3 CASTSGQNQPQHF. The nucleotides read TGTGCCAGCACCTCGGGACAGAATCAGCCCCAGCATTTT.